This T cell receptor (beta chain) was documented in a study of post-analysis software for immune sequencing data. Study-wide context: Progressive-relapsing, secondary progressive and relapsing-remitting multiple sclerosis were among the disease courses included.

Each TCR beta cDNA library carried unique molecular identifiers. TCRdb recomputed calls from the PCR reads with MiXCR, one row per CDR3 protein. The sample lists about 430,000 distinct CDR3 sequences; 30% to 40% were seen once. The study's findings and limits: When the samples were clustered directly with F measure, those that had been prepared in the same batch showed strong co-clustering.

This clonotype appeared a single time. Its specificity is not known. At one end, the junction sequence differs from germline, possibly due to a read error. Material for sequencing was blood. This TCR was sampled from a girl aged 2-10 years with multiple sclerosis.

CDR3 loop: CASSFGDPNTHSPLHF. The CDR3 DNA is TGCGCCAGCAGTTTCGGGGACCCCAATACTCATTCACCCCTCCACTTT. The genes are TRBV27 and TRBJ1-6; D is possibly TRBD1 (5 bases). The CDR3 loop spans 16 amino acids. CDR1 MNHEY and CDR2 SMNVEV come from the germline V gene (reference sequence).